This is a list of T cell receptor beta chains from one sample in a study of STAT5B mutations in CD4+ large granular lymphocyte leukemia. Assay used: immunoSEQ multiplex PCR; TCRdb lists only in-frame clones, some missing. The sample lists 7,600 or so clones; about 70% were seen once. Sequencing used PBMCs. These receptors were taken from a woman aged 60-75 years with CD4+ T-cell large granular lymphocyte leukemia. The CDR3 runs from the conserved cysteine through the conserved F or W. A D gene is named only where the DNA matches it firmly. Size tells how often a clone was seen (once, few, many) or the class of an expanded clone, and some rows leave it out.

CDR3 DNA: TGTGCCAGCAGCCCCTGGGACACTTCCTCCACTGAAGCTTTCTTT
CDR3 protein: CASSPWDTSSTEAFF
D gene: .
J gene: TRBJ1-1
V gene: TRBV7-2
clone size: .

CDR3 DNA: TGCGCCAGCAGCTTGGAGGGGACCCAGTACTTC
CDR3 protein: CASSLEGTQYF
D gene: .
J gene: TRBJ2-5
V gene: TRBV5-1
clone size: .

CDR3 DNA: TGCGCCAGCAGCCTTACAGGTAGCTCTGGAAACACCATATATTTT
CDR3 protein: CASSLTGSSGNTIYF
D gene: .
J gene: TRBJ1-3
V gene: TRBV4-1
clone size: once

CDR3 DNA: TGCGCCAGCAGCTGGGGTAGCGGGGCTTCCTACGAGCAGTACTTC
CDR3 protein: CASSWGSGASYEQYF
D gene: TRBD2
J gene: TRBJ2-7
V gene: TRBV5-1
clone size: .

CDR3 DNA: TGTGCCAGCAGCTTAGAACAGGTCTCCTACGAGCAGTACTTC
CDR3 protein: CASSLEQVSYEQYF
D gene: .
J gene: TRBJ2-7
V gene: TRBV11-2
clone size: .

CDR3 DNA: TGCGCCAGCAGCCAAGAGGAAGCGGAAGCCTACGAGCAGTACTTC
CDR3 protein: CASSQEEAEAYEQYF
D gene: .
J gene: TRBJ2-7
V gene: TRBV4-3
clone size: .

CDR3 DNA: TGTGCCAGCAGTGAAAGGGGCAGGGGAATAGCTAACTATGGCTACACCTTC
CDR3 protein: CASSERGRGIANYGYTF
D gene: .
J gene: TRBJ1-2
V gene: TRBV25-1
clone size: .

CDR3 DNA: TGTGCCAGCAGCGCCGGACAGGGCAACAACTATGGCTACACCTTC
CDR3 protein: CASSAGQGNNYGYTF
D gene: TRBD1
J gene: TRBJ1-2
V gene: TRBV2
clone size: few

CDR3 DNA: TGCGCCAGCAGCTTGCGGGCGGGACAGGGCTCGAGAAACACTGAAGCTTTCTTT
CDR3 protein: CASSLRAGQGSRNTEAFF
D gene: TRBD1
J gene: TRBJ1-1
V gene: TRBV5-1
clone size: .

CDR3 DNA: TGTGCCTGGGGTCAGGGCAAGGGCAATCAGCCCCAGCATTTT
CDR3 protein: CAWGQGKGNQPQHF
D gene: .
J gene: TRBJ1-5
V gene: TRBV30
clone size: few

CDR3 DNA: TGTGCCAGCAGTTTAAGGGAAGGACAGCCAAATCAGCCCCAGCATTTT
CDR3 protein: CASSLREGQPNQPQHF
D gene: .
J gene: TRBJ1-5
V gene: TRBV28
clone size: .

CDR3 DNA: TGTGCCAGCAGTTTTTCGGACCGAAATGAAAAACTGTTTTTT
CDR3 protein: CASSFSDRNEKLFF
D gene: .
J gene: TRBJ1-4
V gene: TRBV28
clone size: .

CDR3 DNA: TGTGCCAGCAGTGACTACAGGGGCTATGGCTACACCTTC
CDR3 protein: CASSDYRGYGYTF
D gene: TRBD1
J gene: TRBJ1-2
V gene: TRBV25-1
clone size: .

CDR3 DNA: TGTGCCACCAGCAGAGACACAGATACGCAGTATTTT
CDR3 protein: CATSRDTDTQYF
D gene: .
J gene: TRBJ2-3
V gene: TRBV15
clone size: .

CDR3 DNA: TGTGCCAGCAGCGTAGGACTAGCGGGCACCGGGGAGCTGTTTTTT
CDR3 protein: CASSVGLAGTGELFF
D gene: TRBD2
J gene: TRBJ2-2
V gene: TRBV9
clone size: .

CDR3 DNA: TGTGCCAGTAGTATAGGGGACAGTTTCTACGAGCAGTACTTC
CDR3 protein: CASSIGDSFYEQYF
D gene: TRBD1
J gene: TRBJ2-7
V gene: TRBV19
clone size: .

CDR3 DNA: TGTGCCAGCAGTGAAGCGGGGGGAAATGAGCAGTTCTTC
CDR3 protein: CASSEAGGNEQFF
D gene: .
J gene: TRBJ2-1
V gene: TRBV6-1
clone size: .

CDR3 DNA: TGCGCCAGCAGCTTAAGATGGACAGGTCCATACGAGCAGTACTTC
CDR3 protein: CASSLRWTGPYEQYF
D gene: TRBD1
J gene: TRBJ2-7
V gene: TRBV5-1
clone size: .

CDR3 DNA: TGTGCCAGCAGCGTTAGGGGGGCGGGCACTGAAGCTTTCTTT
CDR3 protein: CASSVRGAGTEAFF
D gene: .
J gene: TRBJ1-1
V gene: TRBV9
clone size: .

CDR3 DNA: TGTGCCAGCAGCCCAAACAGGGGGGGTTATGAAAAACTGTTTTTT
CDR3 protein: CASSPNRGGYEKLFF
D gene: TRBD1
J gene: TRBJ1-4
V gene: TRBV9
clone size: .

CDR3 DNA: TGTGCCAGCCGGTGGGGGGCTGAAGCTTTCTTT
CDR3 protein: CASRWGAEAFF
D gene: .
J gene: TRBJ1-1
V gene: TRBV6-6
clone size: .

CDR3 DNA: TGTCGCCCAGAAAAACTGTTTTTT
CDR3 protein: CRPEKLFF
D gene: .
J gene: TRBJ1-4
V gene: TRBV28
clone size: .

CDR3 DNA: TGTGCCTGGATCACTAGCGGGAGGTATGAGCAGTTCTTC
CDR3 protein: CAWITSGRYEQFF
D gene: TRBD2
J gene: TRBJ2-1
V gene: TRBV30
clone size: once

CDR3 DNA: TGTGCCAGCAGCCGACAGGGGAGCAATCAGCCCCAGCATTTT
CDR3 protein: CASSRQGSNQPQHF
D gene: TRBD1
J gene: TRBJ1-5
V gene: TRBV5-5
clone size: .

CDR3 DNA: TGTGCCAGCAGCGTAGAGGCCTCTACCCAGTACTTC
CDR3 protein: CASSVEASTQYF
D gene: .
J gene: TRBJ2-5
V gene: TRBV9
clone size: .

CDR3 DNA: TGCGCCAGCAGCTGGACTGAATCGAACACTGAAGCTTTCTTT
CDR3 protein: CASSWTESNTEAFF
D gene: .
J gene: TRBJ1-1
V gene: TRBV5-1
clone size: once

CDR3 DNA: TGTGCCAGCAGCCGCCTCGGGGAGCCCACCGGGGAGCTGTTTTTT
CDR3 protein: CASSRLGEPTGELFF
D gene: .
J gene: TRBJ2-2
V gene: TRBV11-2
clone size: .

CDR3 DNA: TGTGCCAGCAAGGGGGTTAGGGTTAATCAGCCCCAGCATTTT
CDR3 protein: CASKGVRVNQPQHF
D gene: .
J gene: TRBJ1-5
V gene: TRBV19
clone size: .

CDR3 DNA: TGTGCCAGCACCCAACAGGGCCTCACTGAAGCTTTCTTT
CDR3 protein: CASTQQGLTEAFF
D gene: .
J gene: TRBJ1-1
V gene: TRBV6-6
clone size: .

CDR3 DNA: TGTGCCAGCAGCTCGCGACAGCTCCCCTCTGGAAACACCATATATTTT
CDR3 protein: CASSSRQLPSGNTIYF
D gene: .
J gene: TRBJ1-3
V gene: TRBV7-2
clone size: .

CDR3 DNA: TGTGCCAGCAGCCCGTGGGGATATAGCAATCAGCCCCAGCATTTT
CDR3 protein: CASSPWGYSNQPQHF
D gene: .
J gene: TRBJ1-5
V gene: TRBV7-2
clone size: .

CDR3 DNA: TGTGCCAGTTCCTCAAGGGGTGAGACCCAGTACTTC
CDR3 protein: CASSSRGETQYF
D gene: .
J gene: TRBJ2-5
V gene: TRBV19
clone size: .

CDR3 DNA: TGTGCCAGCAGCCCCATGTTGGACTACAATGAGCAGTTCTTC
CDR3 protein: CASSPMLDYNEQFF
D gene: .
J gene: TRBJ2-1
V gene: TRBV7-9
clone size: .

CDR3 DNA: TGTGCCAGCAGCACTTGGGACACGAACACTGAAGCTTTCTTT
CDR3 protein: CASSTWDTNTEAFF
D gene: .
J gene: TRBJ1-1
V gene: TRBV7-9
clone size: .

CDR3 DNA: TGTGCCAGCAGTTACTCGTCCGTGCGTAATCAGCCCCAGCATTTT
CDR3 protein: CASSYSSVRNQPQHF
D gene: .
J gene: TRBJ1-5
V gene: TRBV6-5
clone size: few

CDR3 DNA: TGTGCCAGCAGCTTGGACCGACGTCGAGAGCAGTTCTTC
CDR3 protein: CASSLDRRREQFF
D gene: .
J gene: TRBJ2-1
V gene: TRBV5-4
clone size: .

CDR3 DNA: TGCGCCAGCAGCTTGGCGGTGAGCTCCTACGAGCAGTACTTC
CDR3 protein: CASSLAVSSYEQYF
D gene: .
J gene: TRBJ2-7
V gene: TRBV5-1
clone size: .

CDR3 DNA: TGTGCCAGTAGTCCCCGGGCAGAATGGTCCACTGAAGCTTTCTTT
CDR3 protein: CASSPRAEWSTEAFF
D gene: .
J gene: TRBJ1-1
V gene: TRBV19
clone size: few

CDR3 DNA: TGTGCCAGCAGAAATAACGGACCCAATGAGCAGTTCTTC
CDR3 protein: CASRNNGPNEQFF
D gene: .
J gene: TRBJ2-1
V gene: TRBV7-8
clone size: .

CDR3 DNA: TGTGCCAGCAGCCCGTGGCGGGGTCAGTCGGGGGAGCTGTTTTTT
CDR3 protein: CASSPWRGQSGELFF
D gene: .
J gene: TRBJ2-2
V gene: TRBV14
clone size: .

CDR3 DNA: TGTGCCAGCTTGCCGGGCGTGGGGTATGGCTACACCTTC
CDR3 protein: CASLPGVGYGYTF
D gene: .
J gene: TRBJ1-2
V gene: TRBV7-2
clone size: .

CDR3 DNA: TGTGCCTGGAGTGTGGTAGCGGGAGGTGTATATACCGGGGAGCTGTTTTTT
CDR3 protein: CAWSVVAGGVYTGELFF
D gene: TRBD2
J gene: TRBJ2-2
V gene: TRBV30
clone size: few

CDR3 DNA: TGTGCCAGTAGTACCAACAGGGTTAACTATGGCTACACCTTC
CDR3 protein: CASSTNRVNYGYTF
D gene: .
J gene: TRBJ1-2
V gene: TRBV19
clone size: .